Reported below is one T cell receptor beta chain. Its antigen remains unknown. The CDR3 totals 13 residues. Per germline, CDR1 SGHTA and CDR2 FQGNSA. V was cut by 5 bases and J by 6 bases, with 14 bases left in between. This entry belongs to a study of T cell responses to AZD1222 COVID-19 vaccine. Regarding the study as a whole: Just a handful of AZD1222 recipients tested seropositive at baseline. Donors were largely white British and mainly female; clonal diversity was possibly underestimated.

Generated by immunoSEQ multiplex PCR, the TCRdb table keeps only in-frame clones and is missing some. The sample lists roughly 140,000 clones; about 91% were seen once. Here the sequenced sample was peripheral blood, taken on day 0 of AZD1222 vaccination. V gene TRBV7-2 combines with J gene TRBJ2-7; a possible D gene is TRBD2 (5 bases). The receptor was isolated from an adult in good health. CDR3 amino acids: CASSPSGKGEQYF. CDR3 coding DNA: TGTGCCAGCAGCCCCAGCGGAAAGGGCGAGCAGTACTTC. The variable domain in full, with the rest retrieved from reference TRBV7-2 and TRBJ2-7, is GAGVSQSPSNKVTEKGKDVELRCDPISGHTALYWYRQSLGQGLEFLIYFQGNSAPDKSGLPSDRFSAERTGGSVSTLTIQRTQQEDSAVYLCASSPSGKGEQYFGPGTRLTVT.